This entry features one T cell receptor (beta chain) sequence. A sample-barcoded 5' primer and a J-beta primer mix were used in a second PCR of about 7 to 12 cycles. TCRdb ran MiXCR on the 5' RACE reads and lists one entry per CDR3 protein. The sample consists of approximately 830,000 distinct CDR3 sequences, around 68% of them appearing once. This sample is drawn from a study of blood T cells in healthy people across ages. Input material: blood. The TCR sequence derives from a man younger than 40 in good health.

The chain's CDR3 is CSALGGRVDEQFF. The CDR3 DNA follows: TGCAGTGCTCTCGGCGGCCGAGTCGATGAGCAGTTCTTC. The rearrangement uses TRBV20-1 and TRBJ2-1; D not resolved. Per the germline V gene, CDR1 is DFQATT and CDR2 is SNEGSKA (reference sequence). Trimming took 5 bases from V and 8 from J, leaving 16 bases between them. This CDR3 is built from 13 residues.